This passage covers 29 T cell receptor beta chains from one sample sequenced in a study of T-cell memory formation after mild COVID-19. TCRdb fed the 5' RACE reads into MiXCR, producing one record per CDR3 protein. This sample has some 600,000 distinct CDR3 sequences; around a sixth occur once, and the top ten carry roughly 8.2%. Sequencing was performed on PBMCs or a T cell subset sorted from them (not recorded which). These receptor sequences come from an adult woman who had mild COVID-19 (a few samples of this study predate the infection). Cell type and time point are not known.

This clonotype occurred a few times. The rearrangement joins TRBV2 to TRBJ2-7; possible D gene TRBD1, 6 bases. V was shortened by 9 bases and J by 1 base, with 13 bases between the two germline ends. The CDR3 sequence is 13 residues long. Germline CDR1 SNHLY, CDR2 FYNNEI. CDR3 residues: CARGTQASYEQYF. The CDR3, as DNA: TGTGCCAGAGGGACACAGGCTTCCTACGAGCAGTACTTC.

This clonotype turned up a few times. This chain uses TRBV12-3 or TRBV12-4 with TRBJ2-3, with 14 bases lining up with TRBD2. J was trimmed by 2 bases and V by 6 bases; bases with no gene match: 4. The CDR3 extends over 16 amino acids. The CDR3 here is CASRTSGRVTTDTQYF. The DNA of the CDR3 is TGTGCCAGCAGGACTAGCGGGAGGGTTACCACAGATACGCAGTATTTT.

This clonotype showed up many times. The V gene is TRBV24-1, the J gene TRBJ1-5; tentatively, D is TRBD1 (5 bases). CDR1 and CDR2 from the germline V gene are KGHDR and SFDVKD. The CDR3 has 12 amino acids. V was clipped by 4 bases and J by 6 bases, with 6 bases between them. The CDR3 nucleotides are TGTGCCACCAGTGACGGGGGTCAGCCCCAGCATTTT. This encodes CATSDGGQPQHF.

The chain couples TRBV18 to TRBJ1-1; D gene ambiguous. The germline V gene has CDR1 KGHSH and CDR2 LQKENI. V shed 3 bases and J shed 5 bases, with 7 bases lying between them. The CDR3 spans 12 residues. The chain's CDR3 is CASSPGETEAFF. In DNA form, the CDR3 reads TGTGCCAGCTCACCCGGCGAGACTGAAGCTTTCTTT.

The V gene is TRBV6-6, the J gene TRBJ1-2; the D is unclear. This CDR3 has 18 residues. V was pared by 4 bases and J by 6 bases, with 27 bases between. The V gene's germline CDR1 is MNHNY and CDR2 SVGAGI (reference sequence). Written as DNA, the CDR3 is TGTGCCAGCAGTTTCGACGACCCAATTCACCAACTAGATAATGGCTACACCTTC. Encoded protein: CASSFDDPIHQLDNGYTF.

The gene calls are TRBV5-1 and TRBJ2-7, with TRBD2 as a possible D gene (6 bases). Germline assignment: CDR1 SGHRS and CDR2 YFSETQ. V dropped 4 bases and J dropped 0 bases, with 17 bases sitting between them. This CDR3 region has 16 residues. The CDR3 nucleotides read TGCGCCAGCAGCCCGGTAACGTGGCGGGACTCCTACGAGCAGTACTTC. This codes for CASSPVTWRDSYEQYF.

This clonotype has a count of ten or more. The V and J genes are TRBV4-1 and TRBJ1-4; 11 bases are a match to TRBD1. The CDR3 is 15 amino acids. CDR1 MGHRA and CDR2 YSYEKL come from the germline V gene. J lost 8 bases, V lost 4 bases, and 6 bases had no gene match. CDR3 bases: TGCGCCAGCAGCCCTCGGGACAGGGGGGGCGAAAAACTGTTTTTT. Protein sequence: CASSPRDRGGEKLFF.

This sequence joins TRBV7-9 and TRBJ2-7; 13 bases match TRBD2. Per germline, CDR1 SEHNR and CDR2 FQNEAQ (reference sequence). This CDR3 is built from 14 residues. J was trimmed by 7 bases and V by 6 bases; bases with no gene match: 6. In DNA, the CDR3 is TGTGCCAGCAGTCCACCGACTAGCGGGAGGGAGCAGTACTTC. Its translation: CASSPPTSGREQYF.

The chain has TRBV25-1 and TRBJ2-3, with 9 nucleotides matching TRBD1. V gave up 2 bases and J gave up 5 bases; unmatched junction bases: 11. CDR3 length: 17 residues. Germline CDR1 MGHDK, CDR2 SYGVNS. CDR3 DNA sequence: TGTGCCAGCAGTGAAAGTTCCCTGGGACAGGGAAAAGATACGCAGTATTTT. It is translated as CASSESSLGQGKDTQYF.

This clonotype has only a few counts. The J gene is TRBJ2-2, the V gene TRBV20-1; 9 bases map to TRBD2. There are 17 residues in the CDR3. The trim removed 0 bases at V and 2 bases at J, leaving 7 bases unmatched. Germline CDR1 reads DFQATT; CDR2 reads SNEGSKA (reference sequence). CDR3 in amino acids: CSARDRSSGTNTGELFF. CDR3 nucleotide sequence: TGCAGTGCTAGAGACCGCTCTAGCGGGACCAACACCGGGGAGCTGTTTTTT.

This clonotype has more than one count but fewer than ten. The chain uses TRBV6-5 and TRBJ1-2; tentatively, D is TRBD1 (5 bases). The CDR3 extends over 16 amino acids. Per germline, CDR1 MNHEY and CDR2 SVGAGI. V lost 0 bases, J lost 2 bases, and 13 bases lay in between. This CDR3 reads CASSYSVQGINYGYTF. Written as DNA, the CDR3 is TGTGCCAGCAGTTACTCGGTCCAGGGAATCAACTATGGCTACACCTTC.

This clonotype was seen more than once but under ten times. This rearrangement joins TRBV6-5 to TRBJ1-6; D gene ambiguous. CDR1 is MNHEY, CDR2 SVGAGI, per germline. The V end lost 9 bases, the J end lost 2 bases, and 11 bases lay between the germline ends. The CDR3 loop spans 14 amino acids. The CDR3 loop is CASSAHTYNSPLHF. The CDR3 region has the DNA TGTGCCAGTAGTGCACATACCTATAATTCACCCCTCCACTTT.

This clonotype came up a few times. The rearrangement uses TRBV11-2 and TRBJ1-3; 10 bases match TRBD1. CDR1 and CDR2 (germline): SGHAT, FQNNGV. Trimming took 1 base from V and 2 from J; bases not matched to a gene: 5. CDR3 size: 17 residues. DNA of the CDR3: TGTGCCAGCAGCTTAGTCCCCGGGACAGGGGCTGGAAACACCATATATTTT. It yields the protein CASSLVPGTGAGNTIYF. The entire variable domain, with the rest obtained from reference TRBV11-2 and TRBJ1-3, is as follows: EAGVAQSPRYKIIEKRQSVAFWCNPISGHATLYWYQQILGQGPKLLIQFQNNGVVDDSQLPKDRFSAERLKGVDSTLKIQPAKLEDSAVYLCASSLVPGTGAGNTIYFGEGSWLTVV.

The chain uses TRBV7-2 and TRBJ2-1, with D perhaps TRBD2 (6 bases). V lost 3 bases and J 6 bases, leaving 15 bases between the germline ends. The CDR3 loop spans 15 amino acids. CDR1 is SGHTA and CDR2 is FQGNSA in the germline V gene. CDR3 DNA: TGTGCCAGCAGCTTCCGGGACTCCACTTCCAATGAGCAGTTCTTC. It translates to CASSFRDSTSNEQFF.

The V gene is TRBV7-2, the J gene TRBJ2-1; 9 bases are shared with TRBD1. This CDR3 contains 15 residues. Germline V gene sequence: CDR1 SGHTA, CDR2 FQGNSA. Unmatched junction bases numbered 6, after V lost 1 base and J lost 8 bases. The CDR3 DNA sequence: TGTGCCAGCAGCTTAGGGACAGGGGTGTTCGATGAGCAGTTCTTC. Amino acid sequence: CASSLGTGVFDEQFF.

J is TRBJ2-4 and V is TRBV4-1; weak D call: TRBD2 (6 bases). The germline gives CDR1 MGHRA, CDR2 YSYEKL. V was clipped by 0 bases and J by 4 bases, with 10 bases between them. The CDR3 runs 15 residues. CDR3 nucleotides: TGCGCCAGCAGCCAAGATTGGGGACTTAAAAACATTCAGTACTTC. Residues: CASSQDWGLKNIQYF.

This clonotype was seen more than once but under ten times. The CDR3 DNA is TGTGCCAGCATCCCGCCGCCTAGCGGGAGCCACGAGCAGTACTTC. Its protein product is CASIPPPSGSHEQYF. The V gene is TRBV12-3 or TRBV12-4, the J gene TRBJ2-7; TRBD2 matches at 10 bases. CDR3 length: 15 residues. The V segment lost 7 bases and the J segment 5 bases; nucleotides outside the gene matches: 11.

In its sample, this clonotype was seen a few times. This chain connects TRBV9 to TRBJ1-3, with a weak D call TRBD1 (5 bases). Germline lookup yields CDR1 SGDLS and CDR2 YYNGEE. V dropped 1 base and J dropped 0 bases, with 11 bases sitting between them. The CDR3 spans 16 residues. The CDR3 DNA sequence: TGTGCCAGCAGCGTAAGGGGTGATTACTCTGGAAACACCATATATTTT. It codes for CASSVRGDYSGNTIYF. Full variable domain (missing parts from reference TRBV9 and TRBJ1-3): DSGVTQTPKHLITATGQRVTLRCSPRSGDLSVYWYQQSLDQGLQFLIQYYNGEERAKGNILERFSAQQFPDLHSELNLSSLELGDSALYFCASSVRGDYSGNTIYFGEGSWLTVV.

The chain carries TRBV20-1 and TRBJ2-1; D is unclear. V was pared by 6 bases and J by 0 bases, with 12 bases between. The CDR3 has 14 amino acids. Germline lookup yields CDR1 DFQATT and CDR2 SNEGSKA (reference sequence). The CDR3 region has the DNA TGCAGTGCCAGCGAATCAAGCTCCTACAATGAGCAGTTCTTC. Translation gives CSASESSSYNEQFF.

This clonotype appeared a few times. V and J are TRBV6-2 or TRBV6-3 and TRBJ1-2; D unclear. This CDR3 comprises 11 residues. From germline, CDR1 is MNHEY and CDR2 SVGEGT. Trimming cost V 8 bases and J 6 bases, with 10 bases left between them. The CDR3 DNA reads TGTGCCAGCGGCCTACGGGATGGCTACACCTTC. Protein product: CASGLRDGYTF.

This clonotype was counted a single time. This rearrangement joins TRBV10-3 to TRBJ1-2; D perhaps matches TRBD1 (5 bases). The CDR3 covers 13 residues. CDR1 ENHRY and CDR2 SYGVKD come from the germline V gene. Deletions cut 7 bases from V and 3 bases from J, with 12 bases between. DNA for the CDR3: TGTGCCATCACCCTGACAGCCGACTATGGCTACACCTTC. Its translation is CAITLTADYGYTF.

This rearrangement joins TRBV7-2 to TRBJ2-6; 12 bases agree with TRBD1. The germline V gene has CDR1 SGHTA and CDR2 FQGNSA. Losses at the gene ends were 6 bases for V and 1 base for J; bases not matched to a gene: 7. The CDR3 length is 18 residues. The CDR3 DNA reads as TGTGCCAGCAGAGACTGGGACAGGGGGCGGTCTGGGGCCAACGTCCTGACTTTC. Its protein product is CASRDWDRGRSGANVLTF.

This clonotype was observed at least ten times. The V and J genes are TRBV5-1 and TRBJ2-1; TRBD1 is a possible D gene (6 bases). The CDR3 consists of 14 residues. V was clipped by 1 base and J by 4 bases, with 9 bases between them. CDR1 is SGHRS, CDR2 YFSETQ, per germline. CDR3 residues: CASSLLRGYNEQFF. The CDR3 coding sequence is TGCGCCAGCAGCTTGTTGAGGGGGTACAATGAGCAGTTCTTC.

This clonotype was picked up a small number of times. This rearrangement joins TRBV12-3 or TRBV12-4 to TRBJ1-5; no definite D call. V shed 0 bases and J shed 3 bases, with 9 bases lying between them. CDR3 length equals 15 residues. The CDR3 protein is CASSLAAGNNQPQHF. The CDR3 DNA is TGTGCCAGCAGTTTAGCGGCAGGCAACAATCAGCCCCAGCATTTT.

The CDR3 sequence: CASSLGAGAGGELFF. As DNA, the CDR3 is TGTGCCAGCAGCTTAGGGGCCGGGGCAGGCGGGGAGCTGTTTTTT. The chain uses TRBV7-6 and TRBJ2-2, with D possibly called TRBD1 or TRBD2 (5 bases each). Germline CDR1 reads SGHVS; CDR2 reads FNYEAQ. The CDR3 covers 15 residues. Trimming shortened V by 1 base and J by 7 bases, and 13 bases separated the two germline ends.

In this sample, this clonotype turned up a few times. The chain couples TRBV14 to TRBJ1-2, with unresolved D. This CDR3 has 12 residues. Trimming removed 3 bases from V and 8 bases from J, with 10 bases in between. CDR1 and CDR2 (germline): SGHDN, FVKESK. CDR3 in amino acids: CASSQSEMGYTF. The CDR3 DNA reads TGTGCCAGCAGCCAGTCGGAGATGGGCTACACCTTC. Combining the CDR3 with reference TRBV14 and TRBJ1-2 gives the whole variable domain EAGVTQFPSHSVIEKGQTVTLRCDPISGHDNLYWYRRVMGKEIKFLLHFVKESKQDESGMPNNRFLAERTGGTYSTLKVQPAELEDSGVYFCASSQSEMGYTFGSGTRLTVV.

J is TRBJ2-6 and V is TRBV6-1; D possibly corresponds to TRBD1 (7 bases). Germline V gene lookup returns CDR1 MNHNS and CDR2 SASEGT. This CDR3 contains 20 residues. With 5 bases removed from V and 0 bases from J, the gap between germline ends came to 23 bases. Written as DNA, the CDR3 is TGTGCCAGCAGTCCCCTTCCTCCAGGGGGGACCTTCTCTGGGGCCAACGTCCTGACTTTC. The encoded protein is CASSPLPPGGTFSGANVLTF.

The chain joins TRBV20-1 to TRBJ1-6; the match to TRBD1 covers 8 bases. The CDR3 contains 14 residues. From germline, CDR1 is DFQATT and CDR2 SNEGSKA (reference sequence). Trimming cost V 5 bases and J 9 bases; bases outside gene matches: 9. The DNA of the CDR3 is TGCAGTGCTCTCGGACAGGGCGTGAGTTCACCCCTCCACTTT. Translation: CSALGQGVSSPLHF.

CDR3 sequence reads: CASSLLLGHEQFF. The CDR3 DNA follows: TGTGCCAGCAGTCTCCTCCTGGGGCATGAGCAGTTCTTC. The gene calls are TRBV12-3 or TRBV12-4 and TRBJ2-1, with D possibly TRBD1 on 5 matching bases. V was clipped by 5 bases and J by 8 bases, with 13 bases between them. This CDR3 contains 13 residues.